These T cell receptor beta chains were read from a single sample in a study of beta chain features in type 1 diabetes. This table comes from immunoSEQ multiplex PCR, and its TCRdb copy is limited to in-frame clones, with some not included. The sample has hundreds of thousands of clones; roughly 30% are singletons. The sample taken for sequencing was naive CD4+ T cells from blood. Receptor source: a man younger than 35 in good health. CDR3s include the opening cysteine and the closing phenylalanine or tryptophan. Fields, in order: J gene, D gene, V gene, clone size, CDR3 protein, CDR3 DNA. The D gene is left open where the match is weak. Clone size is shown for a subset of rows, as once, few, many or a class of expanded clone.

TRBJ2-7,-,TRBV7-2,once,CASSLATGFGQYF,TGTGCCAGCAGCTTAGCGACCGGATTTGGGCAGTACTTC
TRBJ2-7,-,TRBV9,few,CASSPYRDSSYEQYF,TGTGCCAGCAGCCCTTACCGGGACTCTTCCTACGAGCAGTACTTC
TRBJ2-7,-,TRBV28,-,CASSLLLARTYEQYF,TGTGCCAGCAGTTTACTCCTGGCGCGAACCTACGAGCAGTACTTC
TRBJ1-5,TRBD1,TRBV2,-,CASSLQGIGQPQHF,TGTGCCAGCAGCCTACAGGGGATAGGACAGCCCCAGCATTTT
TRBJ2-5,-,TRBV6-5,-,CASSYSAARAQYF,TGTGCCAGCAGTTACTCTGCCGCGAGGGCCCAGTACTTC
TRBJ1-2,-,TRBV7-8,-,CASSTDRNGYTF,TGTGCCAGCAGCACGGACAGAAATGGCTACACCTTC
TRBJ2-7,TRBD1,TRBV6-6,-,CASSPRWTGDYEQYF,TGTGCCAGCAGTCCCCGCTGGACAGGGGACTACGAGCAGTACTTC
TRBJ2-1,-,TRBV29-1,-,CSVKSRGSYNEQFF,TGCAGCGTTAAATCCCGGGGCTCCTACAATGAGCAGTTCTTC
TRBJ2-7,TRBD2,TRBV7-9,few,CASSLVTGGPSEQYF,TGTGCCAGCAGCTTAGTCACGGGAGGGCCAAGCGAGCAGTACTTC
TRBJ2-2,-,TRBV9,few,CASSVVGGTNTGELFF,TGTGCCAGCAGCGTAGTTGGCGGAACGAACACCGGGGAGCTGTTTTTT
TRBJ2-1,-,TRBV28,few,CASSPPYQYNEQFF,TGTGCCAGCAGCCCACCTTACCAATACAATGAGCAGTTCTTC
TRBJ2-7,TRBD1,TRBV4-2,once,CASSQDRTGYSYEQYF,TGTGCCAGCAGCCAAGATAGGACAGGGTACTCCTACGAGCAGTACTTC
TRBJ2-7,-,TRBV5-1,few,CASRVKDQPPFEQYF,TGCGCCAGCAGGGTTAAGGACCAACCCCCCTTCGAGCAGTACTTC
TRBJ2-3,-,TRBV29-1,few,CSVEERVTFTDTQYF,TGCAGCGTTGAGGAACGGGTAACTTTCACAGATACGCAGTATTTT
TRBJ1-5,-,TRBV30,-,CAWNSGWNQPQHF,TGTGCCTGGAACAGCGGTTGGAATCAGCCCCAGCATTTT
TRBJ1-2,-,TRBV25-1,-,CASSVQGRYYGYTF,TGTGCCAGCAGTGTACAGGGAAGATACTATGGCTACACCTTC
TRBJ1-5,TRBD1,TRBV7-2,-,CASSLDRAHQPQHF,TGTGCCAGCAGCCTCGACAGGGCTCATCAGCCCCAGCATTTT
TRBJ2-3,-,TRBV29-1,-,CSVDPGWGTDTQYF,TGCAGCGTTGACCCAGGATGGGGCACAGATACGCAGTATTTT
TRBJ1-4,-,TRBV4-2,-,CASSQNTGNTNEKLFF,TGTGCCAGCAGCCAAAATACGGGAAACACTAATGAAAAACTGTTTTTT
TRBJ2-7,-,TRBV4-2,-,CASSQDTRGNEQYF,TGTGCCAGCAGCCAAGACACAAGGGGCAACGAGCAGTACTTC
TRBJ2-7,-,TRBV5-1,once,CASSPGTYYEQYF,TGCGCCAGCAGCCCCGGGACGTACTACGAGCAGTACTTC
TRBJ2-2,-,TRBV29-1,-,CSVDGLNTGELFF,TGCAGCGTTGATGGACTGAACACCGGGGAGCTGTTTTTT
TRBJ1-2,-,TRBV28,-,CASSSQTNYGYTF,TGTGCCAGCAGCTCTCAGACTAACTATGGCTACACCTTC
TRBJ1-3,-,TRBV14,-,CASSQDLRNTIYF,TGTGCCAGCAGCCAAGATCTCAGAAACACCATATATTTT
TRBJ2-5,-,TRBV14,-,CASSQDRQIQETQYF,TGTGCCAGCAGCCAAGATCGTCAAATCCAAGAGACCCAGTACTTC
TRBJ2-2,-,TRBV5-1,-,CASSSDGAGELFF,TGCGCCAGCAGCTCGGACGGAGCTGGGGAGCTGTTTTTT
TRBJ2-1,TRBD2,TRBV9,-,CASSVLAGGAWPNEQFF,TGTGCCAGCAGCGTACTAGCGGGAGGGGCCTGGCCAAATGAGCAGTTCTTC
TRBJ2-1,TRBD1,TRBV5-1,few,CASSSTGVWNEQFF,TGCGCCAGCAGCTCGACAGGGGTTTGGAATGAGCAGTTCTTC
TRBJ1-2,-,TRBV9,few,CASSASLQPYGYTF,TGTGCCAGCAGCGCGTCCCTCCAGCCCTATGGCTACACCTTC
TRBJ2-2,TRBD2,TRBV4-3,-,CASSQETSGTSTGELFF,TGCGCCAGCAGCCAAGAGACTAGCGGCACTTCCACCGGGGAGCTGTTTTTT
TRBJ2-3,TRBD2,TRBV9,few,CASSVGGSGINTQYF,TGTGCCAGCAGCGTAGGGGGTAGCGGGATAAATACGCAGTATTTT
TRBJ2-7,-,TRBV6-6,-,CASGQTGKVYEQYF,TGTGCCAGCGGACAGACCGGGAAGGTCTACGAGCAGTACTTC
TRBJ2-5,TRBD2,TRBV15,-,CATSREPLAAQETQYF,TGTGCCACCAGCAGAGAACCTCTAGCGGCACAAGAGACCCAGTACTTC
TRBJ2-7,TRBD1,TRBV7-2,-,CASSLDRAPYEQYF,TGTGCCAGCAGCCTCGACAGGGCCCCCTACGAGCAGTACTTC
TRBJ2-5,-,TRBV27,once,CASSGPGLGETQYF,TGTGCCAGCAGTGGTCCGGGCCTCGGGGAGACCCAGTACTTC
TRBJ2-7,-,TRBV7-9,-,CASSLDAGGPYEQYF,TGTGCCAGCAGCTTAGACGCCGGGGGCCCCTACGAGCAGTACTTC
TRBJ1-1,-,TRBV7-2,few,CASSRGLKNTEAFF,TGTGCCAGCAGCCGGGGCCTAAAGAACACTGAAGCTTTCTTT
TRBJ2-5,TRBD2,TRBV6-5,-,CASSRMSSGVETQYF,TGTGCCAGCAGTCGTATGAGTAGCGGGGTAGAGACCCAGTACTTC
TRBJ2-1,-,TRBV10-3,few,CAISDLASRDNEQFF,TGTGCCATCAGTGATCTGGCTAGCCGAGACAATGAGCAGTTCTTC
TRBJ1-5,-,TRBV28,once,CASSLPLGRQPQHF,TGTGCCAGCAGTTTACCCCTAGGGAGGCAGCCCCAGCATTTT
TRBJ1-1,-,TRBV29-1,once,CSGGGSGGYTEAFF,TGCAGCGGAGGAGGGAGTGGAGGTTACACTGAAGCTTTCTTT
TRBJ2-7,-,TRBV18,-,CASSLSSGHSYEQYF,TGTGCCAGCTCACTCTCTTCGGGACACTCCTACGAGCAGTACTTC
TRBJ2-5,-,TRBV30,-,CAWSRDRQETQYF,TGTGCCTGGAGTAGGGACCGCCAAGAGACCCAGTACTTC
TRBJ2-4,-,TRBV4-3,few,CASSQDLAKNIQYF,TGCGCCAGCAGCCAAGATCTAGCCAAAAACATTCAGTACTTC
TRBJ2-3,-,TRBV29-1,few,CSAETGGTDTQYF,TGCAGCGCTGAAACCGGAGGGACAGATACGCAGTATTTT
TRBJ2-5,TRBD2,TRBV7-2,few,CASSFSLAGSATQYF,TGTGCCAGCAGCTTCTCCCTAGCGGGATCGGCTACCCAGTACTTC
TRBJ2-6,-,TRBV29-1,-,CSAYRSGANVLTF,TGCAGCGCTTACAGGTCTGGGGCCAACGTCCTGACTTTC
TRBJ2-3,-,TRBV30,few,CAWSVGGGTDTQYF,TGTGCCTGGAGTGTCGGTGGAGGCACAGATACGCAGTATTTT
TRBJ1-2,-,TRBV5-6,-,CASSPDGANYGYTF,TGTGCCAGCAGCCCAGACGGGGCAAACTATGGCTACACCTTC